The source of this T cell receptor (beta chain) is a study of T cells in severe cutaneous drug reactions. The wider study: Collected from acute- or recovery-stage patients: blister fluids/cells and PBMC. Study findings and constraints: Carbamazepine-induced Stevens-Johnson syndrome or toxic epidermal necrolysis patients showed strongly raised TRBV12-4, around 35% in blister cells and approximately 5% in PBMC.

Libraries were made by iRepertoire multiplex PCR with TCR subtype-specific primers for bulk and single-cell sequencing. TCRdb re-analyzed the multiplex PCR reads; it lists each CDR3 protein once, without DNA. Its clone listing holds roughly 9,000 distinct CDR3 sequences. As to this clonotype: Its antigen is still unknown.

Carbamazepine had induced Stevens-Johnson syndrome or toxic epidermal necrolysis in the sequenced donors. Per the germline V gene, CDR1 is LGHDT and CDR2 is YNNKEL (reference sequence). The CDR3 runs to 15 residues. V is TRBV3-1 and J is TRBJ1-2. Sequenced input: cells from a skin blister. The clonotype comes from a human donor with a severe cutaneous adverse drug reaction. The CDR3 spells CASSQDPGTAYGYTF.